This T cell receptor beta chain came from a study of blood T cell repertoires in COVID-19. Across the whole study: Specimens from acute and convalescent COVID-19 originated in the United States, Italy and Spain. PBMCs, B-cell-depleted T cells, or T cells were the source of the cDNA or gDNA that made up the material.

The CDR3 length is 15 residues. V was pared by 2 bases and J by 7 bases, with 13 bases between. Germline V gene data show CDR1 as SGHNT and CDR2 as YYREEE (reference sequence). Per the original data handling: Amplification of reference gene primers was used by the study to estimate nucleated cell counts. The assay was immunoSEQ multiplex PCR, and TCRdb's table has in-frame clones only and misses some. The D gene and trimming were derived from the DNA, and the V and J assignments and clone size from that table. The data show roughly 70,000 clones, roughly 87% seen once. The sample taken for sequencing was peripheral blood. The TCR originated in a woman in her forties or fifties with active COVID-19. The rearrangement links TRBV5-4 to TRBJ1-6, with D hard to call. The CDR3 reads CASSFDVIVNSPLHF. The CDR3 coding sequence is TGTGCCAGCAGCTTTGATGTTATAGTGAATTCACCCCTCCACTTT.